This TCR beta chain was found in a study of blood T cell repertoires in COVID-19. On the study more broadly: Spain, Italy and the United States supplied samples that represented acute and convalescent COVID-19. T cells, B-cell-depleted T cells, or PBMCs supplied cDNA or gDNA.

Per the authors' pipeline: The assay estimated nucleated cells by amplifying reference gene primers. Produced via immunoSEQ multiplex PCR; TCRdb's table is partial and in-frame only. V and J calls and clone size come straight from that table; D and trimming were deduced from the DNA. This table has about 250,000 clones, approximately 85% appearing once. Enrolled through a virtual design, the participants were between about 18 and 100 years of age and came from around 25 US areas. Trimming at V came to 6 bases and at J to 2 bases, leaving 9 bases not matched to a gene. The V gene's germline CDR1 is LGHNT and CDR2 FRNRAP. The CDR3 runs to 16 residues.

This TCR came from a woman aged 45 to 65 with acute COVID-19. The specimen sequenced was PBMCs or T cells enriched from blood (not recorded which). The V call is TRBV12-5, the J call TRBJ2-3; 9 bases map to TRBD2. CDR3 residues: CASGYLAGVLTDTQYF. The CDR3 DNA sequence: TGTGCTAGTGGATACTTAGCGGGAGTGCTCACAGATACGCAGTATTTT.